This T cell receptor beta chain was observed in a study of T-cell memory formation after mild COVID-19. Study context: The two donors had largely donor-specific TCR clusters.

Study-level results: Specificity for SARS-CoV-2 was not confirmed among the second-wave clones peaking on day 37. Largely, contracting CD4+ clones fell within CM and EM, and contracting CD8+ clones within EMRA. Pre-infection memory carried some responding clones, suggesting that cross-reactive memory joined.

This clonotype showed up just a few times. The antigen remains undetermined. TCRdb passed the 5' RACE reads through MiXCR, listing each CDR3 protein once. Of roughly 510,000 distinct CDR3 sequences listed, 15% to 20% are singletons. The sequence was obtained from an adult woman who had mild COVID-19 (a few samples of this study predate the infection). Cell type and time point are not known. The sample consisted of PBMCs or a T cell subset sorted from them (not recorded which).

Written as DNA, the CDR3 is TGTGCCAGCAGCTTCAATCTAGCGGGGGACACCGGGGAGCTGTTTTTT. Translated: CASSFNLAGDTGELFF. The chain is built from TRBV13 and TRBJ2-2, with 10 bases that match TRBD2. The CDR3 is 16 amino acids. V lost 3 bases to trimming and J lost 3 bases; unmatched junction nucleotides: 4. Germline lookup yields CDR1 PRHDT and CDR2 FYEKMQ (reference sequence).